This T cell receptor beta chain stems from a study of OX40 agonist ivuxolimab in advanced cancers. Regarding the study in general: The costimulatory receptor OX40 (CD134) was targeted by ivuxolimab, a fully human IgG2 agonistic monoclonal antibody. Intravenous ivuxolimab was administered to patients every 2 weeks at six dose levels: 0.01, 0.1, 0.3, 1.5, 3 and 10 mg/kg. Of the 50 or so patients in dose escalation, some 19 had hepatocellular carcinoma, around 15 had melanoma, 9 had renal cell carcinoma and 9 had head and neck cancer. In the dose-escalation cohort, more than 75% of patients were male, and the mean age was approximately 64 years, with a range of 23 to 79. Prior anti-PD-1, anti-PD-L1 or anti-CTLA-4 therapy was permitted, and about 40% of dose-escalation patients had received checkpoint inhibitors. Partial responses occurred in three dose-escalation patients: two with cutaneous melanoma and one with hepatocellular carcinoma. The purpose of peripheral TCRbeta sequencing was to test whether ivuxolimab changed TCR sequence diversity and led to clonal T-cell expansion. The paper reports the monotherapy dose-escalation portion (N of about 52 patients) of the phase I ivuxolimab trial.

Note on this clone: It lacks a known antigen. Base qualities are missing; no much larger clone stands one base away.

Genomic DNA was isolated from the sorted cells so that the TCRbeta CDR3 region could be sequenced. The immunoSEQ Assay was used for sequencing of TCRbeta CDR3 regions. In its TCRdb copy, this immuneACCESS table keeps in-frame sequences only and misses some clones. Where compared with another copy, unresolved V genes explain less than half of these, and the others have no known cause. This sample gives 70,000 to 85,000 clones in total; around four fifths of them show up just once. The ten largest clones add up to almost 6% of the sample. Broad study findings and their caveats: Low levels of normalized T-cell clonal expansion were also shown by some nonresponding patients. After ivuxolimab, expanded clones were on average more numerous among CD8+ T cells than among CD4+ T cells. Clonal expansion of both CD4+ and CD8+ blood T cells was observed from baseline to week 6 at doses 0.1 to 3.0 mg/kg. Antigen specificity was not determined for the clonally expanded peripheral T cells. In the 0.1-3.0 mg/kg groups, partial responders had among the lowest normalized peripheral clonal expansion, particularly in CD8+ T cells.

Counted from cysteine to phenylalanine, this CDR3 has 14 amino acids. CDR3 DNA only is kept here, 42 bases in frame from base 1. CDR1 and CDR2 are drawn from the germline V gene (reference sequence): LNHDA, SQIVND. At the junction V is shortened by 5 bases and J by 0 bases, with 9 bases in between. The trial excluded patients who had a history of autoimmune disease or who were on systemic immunosuppression. Peripheral blood for TCR sequencing was collected from all dose cohorts at baseline, on cycle 4 day 1, and on cycle 7 day 1. The samples were taken from a phase I, first-in-human, multicenter, open-label dose-escalation trial of ivuxolimab. The trial enrolled adults with locally advanced or metastatic head and neck squamous cell, hepatocellular, melanoma or renal cell carcinoma. Before TCR sequencing, CD4+ and CD8+ T cells were separately sorted from peripheral blood.

Here the sequenced sample was CD4+ or CD8+ T cells sorted from blood, taken in a trial of the OX40 agonist ivuxolimab. The sequence links TRBV19 to TRBJ2-3; the D gene is possibly TRBD1 or TRBD2, with 5 bases matching each. The source of this sequence is an adult with an advanced solid tumor such as melanoma, head and neck, liver or kidney cancer. The bases read TGTGCCAGTAGTTTCGGGGCAAGCACAGATACGCAGTATTTT. This yields the protein CASSFGASTDTQYF.